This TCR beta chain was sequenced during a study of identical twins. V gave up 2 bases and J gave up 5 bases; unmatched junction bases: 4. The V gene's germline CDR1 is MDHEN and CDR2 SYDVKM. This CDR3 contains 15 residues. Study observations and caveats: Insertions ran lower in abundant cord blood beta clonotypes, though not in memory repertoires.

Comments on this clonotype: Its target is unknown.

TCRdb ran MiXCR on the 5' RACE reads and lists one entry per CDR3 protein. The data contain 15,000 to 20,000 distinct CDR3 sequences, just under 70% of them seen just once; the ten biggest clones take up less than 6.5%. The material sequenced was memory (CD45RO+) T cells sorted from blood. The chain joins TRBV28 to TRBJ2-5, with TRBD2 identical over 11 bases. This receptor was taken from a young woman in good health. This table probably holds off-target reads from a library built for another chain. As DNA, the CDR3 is TGTGCCAGCAGTTTAACTAGCGGGAGTTGGGAGACCCAGTACTTC. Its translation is CASSLTSGSWETQYF.